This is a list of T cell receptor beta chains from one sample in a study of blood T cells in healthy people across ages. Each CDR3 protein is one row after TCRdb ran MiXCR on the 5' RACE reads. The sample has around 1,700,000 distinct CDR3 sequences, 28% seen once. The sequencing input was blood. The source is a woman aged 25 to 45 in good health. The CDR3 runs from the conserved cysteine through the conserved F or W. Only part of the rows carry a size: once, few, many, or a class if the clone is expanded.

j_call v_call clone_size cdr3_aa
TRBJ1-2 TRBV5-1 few CASSLGPGQGIHYTF
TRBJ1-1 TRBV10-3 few CAINGRWDTEAFF
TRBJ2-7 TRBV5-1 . CASSPDLRRVDEQYF
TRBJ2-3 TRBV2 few CASRQDIEDTQYF
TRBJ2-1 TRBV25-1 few CASSGWTSGGDEQFF
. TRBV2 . CASSGQGRWETQYF
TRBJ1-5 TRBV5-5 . CASGSYSGNQPQHF
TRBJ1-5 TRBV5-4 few CANSLEGGNQPQHF
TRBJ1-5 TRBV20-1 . CSARPGQTDQPQHF
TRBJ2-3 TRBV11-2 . CASSLDITNTDTQYF
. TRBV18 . CASSPSPGLAGNEQYF
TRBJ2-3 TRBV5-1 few CASRLLAGTDTQYF
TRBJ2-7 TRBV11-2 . CANSLDQMEAPYEQYF
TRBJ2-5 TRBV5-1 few CASSAGTSGGAQETQYF
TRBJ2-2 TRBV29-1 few CSVGGVGELFF
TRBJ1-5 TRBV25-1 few CASSGGGGRNQPQHF
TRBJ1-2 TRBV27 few CASSYRQAIYGYTF
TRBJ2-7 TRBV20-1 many CSARDLAGGVPYEQYF
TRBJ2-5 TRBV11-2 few CASSLDLATQETQYF
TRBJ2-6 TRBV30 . CAWSPLRGLSSGANVLTF
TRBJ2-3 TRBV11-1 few CASRQPGLVTDTQYF
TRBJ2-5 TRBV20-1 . CSARSTPPYAGSEETQYF
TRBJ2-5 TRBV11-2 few CASSLQGGYVSVQETQYF
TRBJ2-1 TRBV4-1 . CASSQDWGGLNEQFF
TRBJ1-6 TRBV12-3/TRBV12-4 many CASSLGFFNSPLHF
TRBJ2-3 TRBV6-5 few CASSYRGIGDTQYF
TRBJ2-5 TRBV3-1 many CASSQVGRDQETQYF
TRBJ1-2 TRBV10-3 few CAIREVSRAASNYGYTF
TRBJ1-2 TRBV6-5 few CASSMGIPNYGYTF
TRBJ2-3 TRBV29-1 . CSVRGLSTDTQYF
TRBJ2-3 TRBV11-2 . CASSIGRRGTDTQYF
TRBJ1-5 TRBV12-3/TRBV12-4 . CASSNGDGPQPQHF
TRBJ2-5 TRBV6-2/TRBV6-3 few CASSHGLAGGIETQYF
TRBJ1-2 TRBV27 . CASSDGTSRYGYTF
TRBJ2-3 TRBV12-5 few CASGSGTSGGTDTQYF
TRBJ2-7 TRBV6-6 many CASTTGTGGYEQYF
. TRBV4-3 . CASSQDRGRGFEQYF
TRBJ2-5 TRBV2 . CASGPGLALETQYF
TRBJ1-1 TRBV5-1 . CASSLFSETGTEAFF
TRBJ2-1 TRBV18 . CAGSLAQGARYSEQFF
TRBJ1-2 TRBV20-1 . CSAKDPPGGYTF
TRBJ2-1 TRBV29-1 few CSVALNNEQFF
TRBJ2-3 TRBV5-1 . CASSTGQSADTQYF
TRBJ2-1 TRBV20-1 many CSATPTRYYNEQFF
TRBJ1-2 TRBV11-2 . CASSGGTYYGYTF
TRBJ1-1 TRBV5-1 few CASSQGQAEEAFF
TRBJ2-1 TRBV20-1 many CSARDGRRVDEQFF
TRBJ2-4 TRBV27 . CASARARVENIQYF
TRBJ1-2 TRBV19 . CAGSISAGANYGYTF
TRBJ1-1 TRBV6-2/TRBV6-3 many CASRETGRNTEAFF
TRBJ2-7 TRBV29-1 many CSVAVGSEQYF
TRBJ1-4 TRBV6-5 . CASSKKTGQDEKLFF
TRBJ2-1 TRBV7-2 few CASSLSLPGGSGNEQFF